This T cell receptor beta chain was identified during a study of T cell changes during pregnancy in multiple sclerosis. The method was immunoSEQ multiplex PCR; TCRdb's version includes in-frame clones alone and lacks a portion of them. The data contain over 35,000 clones, approximately 92% of them singletons. The TCR sequence derives from a female donor with multiple sclerosis, enrolled in a pregnancy study. Source: CD8+ T cells from peripheral blood mononuclear cells, taken in the first trimester of pregnancy.

Here the CDR3 DNA reads TGTGCCAGCAGCCAAGGCGCGGGGTCCGCCTACGAGCAGTACTTC. This gives the protein CASSQGAGSAYEQYF. This rearrangement joins TRBV4-2 to TRBJ2-7; D might be TRBD2 (6 bases). Germline lookup yields CDR1 LGHNA and CDR2 YNFKEQ. The germline V and J ends were trimmed by 1 base and 2 bases, with 12 bases remaining between them. CDR3 length: 15 residues.